The 26 T cell receptor beta chains below all came from one sample that was sequenced in a study of blood T cell repertoires in COVID-19 (dated by TCRdb to about 2020). Libraries were prepared through the immunoSEQ multiplex PCR assay. As stored in TCRdb, this immuneACCESS dataset retains in-frame rearrangements with V and J assigned. A fraction of the clones does not appear; measured against another copy, unresolved V genes explain less than half of the discrepancy, and the remainder lacks a known reason. The sample contains 90,000 to 100,000 clones, about nine tenths of them found a single time. The ten largest clones add up to roughly 5% of the sample. Source material: peripheral blood. The receptor set was obtained from a man between 45 and 60 years old with acute or convalescent COVID-19.

The chain couples TRBV19 to TRBJ2-7; TRBD2 agrees at 7 bases. CDR1 and CDR2 from the germline V gene are LNHDA and SQIVND (reference sequence). The V segment lost 6 bases and the J segment 0 bases; nucleotides outside the gene matches: 14. The CDR3 runs to 17 residues. CDR3 nucleotide sequence: TGTGCCAGTAGAAGGGCGGGAGTCTCGCTAGGCTCCTACGAGCAGTACTTC. Protein: CASRRAGVSLGSYEQYF.

V gene TRBV19 combines with J gene TRBJ1-5; D unclear. This CDR3 region has 14 residues. The V end lost 3 bases, the J end lost 5 bases, and 11 bases lay between the germline ends. Germline V gene sequence: CDR1 LNHDA, CDR2 SQIVND (reference sequence). The CDR3 nucleotides are TGTGCCAGTAGTATTCGGGCAGCGGATCAGCCCCAGCATTTT. Residues: CASSIRAADQPQHF.

CDR3 sequence: CASSYRSGRQETQYF. The CDR3 nucleotides read TGTGCCAGCAGTTACCGCAGCGGGAGGCAGGAGACCCAGTACTTC. The V gene is TRBV6-5, the J gene TRBJ2-5, with TRBD2 matching over 9 bases. The CDR3 runs to 15 residues. The V and J ends lost 2 bases and 5 bases, in that order; junction bases with no gene match: 6. The germline gives CDR1 MNHEY, CDR2 SVGAGI.

This clone was recorded once. V is TRBV25-1 and J is TRBJ2-1; maybe TRBD2 (5 bases). CDR3 length equals 13 residues. Looked up from germline, CDR1 is MGHDK and CDR2 is SYGVNS. V lost 5 bases to trimming and J lost 4 bases, with 9 bases between them. CDR3 bases: TGTGCCAGCAGTCGGACTCGATACAATGAGCAGTTCTTC. It yields the protein CASSRTRYNEQFF.

The rearrangement uses TRBV19 and TRBJ2-7, with D possibly matching TRBD2 (5 bases). Germline-derived CDR1 and CDR2 are LNHDA and SQIVND (reference sequence). V gave up 3 bases and J gave up 6 bases, with 18 bases separating them. CDR3 length equals 15 residues. CDR3 in amino acids: CASSMRVPAIFEQYF. DNA for the CDR3: TGTGCCAGTAGTATGAGGGTCCCGGCGATCTTCGAGCAGTACTTC.

The V and J genes are TRBV19 and TRBJ1-5; TRBD1 matches 10 bases. The CDR3 extends over 14 amino acids. Germline lookup yields CDR1 LNHDA and CDR2 SQIVND (reference sequence). V was clipped by 5 bases and J by 6 bases; unmatched bases: 4. CDR3 DNA: TGTGCCAGTAGTCTCCGACAGGGGGCTCAGCCCCAGCATTTT. Its translation: CASSLRQGAQPQHF.

The chain links TRBV29-1 to TRBJ2-3; the D gene is possibly TRBD1 (5 bases). This CDR3 has 13 amino acids. V dropped 4 bases and J dropped 2 bases, with 10 bases sitting between them. CDR1 is SQVTM and CDR2 is ANQGSEA in the germline V gene. The CDR3 region is CSVVRDSTDTQYF. As DNA, the CDR3 is TGCAGCGTTGTCAGGGATTCCACAGATACGCAGTATTTT.

CDR3 nucleotides: TGTGCCAGCAGTTTATATGAGGGCGTGGTCTCCTATAATTCACCCCTCCACTTT. This sequence encodes CASSLYEGVVSYNSPLHF. The V and J genes are TRBV28 and TRBJ1-6; D uncertain. Germline V gives CDR1 MDHEN, CDR2 SYDVKM. V shed 1 base and J shed 0 bases, with 13 bases lying between them. This CDR3 has 18 residues.

This clone has just one count. The same CDR3 can be traced to other DNA sequences in this sample. This chain connects TRBV3-1 (or the pseudogene TRBV3-2) to TRBJ1-5; 9 nucleotides match TRBD1. J was trimmed by 7 bases and V by 1 base; bases with no gene match: 5. Germline-derived CDR1 and CDR2 are LGHDT and YNNKEL (reference sequence). The CDR3 extends over 15 amino acids. In DNA, the CDR3 is TGTGCCAGCAGCCAAGGGGGACAGGGTGGGCAGCCCCAGCATTTT. It yields the protein CASSQGGQGGQPQHF.

This clone was seen once. The chain employs TRBV10-3 and TRBJ1-5; no clear D. The CDR3 sequence is 13 residues long. CDR1 ENHRY and CDR2 SYGVKD come from the germline V gene. Trimming stripped 5 bases from V and 4 bases from J, with 9 bases between. CDR3 sequence: CAISREGNQPQHF. Here the CDR3 DNA reads TGTGCCATCAGTCGGGAGGGAAATCAGCCCCAGCATTTT.

V usage is TRBV6-5 and J usage is TRBJ2-7, with 7 bases aligning to TRBD1. V lost 6 bases and J lost 1; bases outside the gene matches: 6. CDR3 length equals 14 residues. Germline loops: CDR1 MNHEY, CDR2 SVGAGI. CDR3 amino acids: CASRGGQSSYEQYF. The DNA for the CDR3 is TGTGCCAGCAGAGGGGGACAGTCTTCCTACGAGCAGTACTTC.

This chain uses TRBV2 with TRBJ1-3; no reliable D call. Trimming left V 11 bases short and J 1 base short, with 9 bases between. Germline loops: CDR1 SNHLY, CDR2 FYNNEI. The CDR3 is 12 residues long. The CDR3 is CAQSESGNTIYF. The CDR3 region has the DNA TGTGCCCAAAGTGAGTCTGGAAACACCATATATTTT.

This clone has a handful of counts. This chain links TRBV30 with TRBJ2-2; TRBD1 agrees at 10 bases. This CDR3 has 15 amino acids. The germline V gene has CDR1 GTSNPN and CDR2 SVGIG (reference sequence). The J segment lost 5 bases and the V segment lost 4 bases, leaving 7 bases of the junction unmatched. CDR3 in amino acids: CAWNTGQGVTGELFF. The CDR3 coding sequence is TGTGCCTGGAACACCGGACAGGGGGTAACCGGGGAGCTGTTTTTT.

This sequence joins TRBV3-1 (or the pseudogene TRBV3-2) and TRBJ2-3, with 10 bases fitting TRBD2. The V and J ends lost 1 base and 7 bases, in that order; junction bases with no gene match: 5. The CDR3 consists of 15 residues. Germline V lookup: CDR1 LGHDT, CDR2 YNNKEL (reference sequence). CDR3 protein: CASSQGLAGVHTQYF. CDR3 sequence (DNA): TGTGCCAGCAGCCAAGGGCTAGCGGGAGTGCATACGCAGTATTTT.

This chain connects TRBV6-5 to TRBJ1-2, with 10 bases that match TRBD1. This CDR3 is built from 15 residues. The ends lost 5 bases at V and 5 bases at J; junction bases unmatched: 8. CDR1 is MNHEY and CDR2 is SVGAGI in the germline V gene. CDR3: CASSRSGQGIYGYTF. The CDR3 coding sequence is TGTGCCAGCAGTCGCTCGGGACAGGGGATTTATGGCTACACCTTC.

The chain combines TRBV6-5 with TRBJ2-1; D is possibly TRBD2 (5 bases). This CDR3 comprises 14 residues. Germline CDR1 and CDR2: MNHEY and SVGAGI. V was trimmed by 5 bases and J by 2 bases, leaving 10 bases between them. The CDR3 sequence: CASSPRRTYNEQFF. In DNA form, the CDR3 reads TGTGCCAGCAGTCCTCGGAGGACCTACAATGAGCAGTTCTTC.

The rearrangement links TRBV5-1 to TRBJ2-7; TRBD1 matches 7 bases. This CDR3 region has 13 residues. V shed 4 bases and J 2 bases; nucleotides not matched to a gene: 3. Germline V gene sequence: CDR1 SGHRS, CDR2 YFSETQ. This CDR3 reads CASSPGTAYEQYF. The DNA of the CDR3 is TGCGCCAGCAGCCCGGGGACAGCCTACGAGCAGTACTTC.

Concerning this clone itself: Other DNA sequences in the sample encode the same CDR3. The chain links TRBV6-6 to TRBJ2-7, with a tentative D call TRBD2 (5 bases). V lost 5 bases to trimming and J lost 4 bases, with 12 bases between them. The CDR3 has 13 residues. Germline CDR1 is MNHNY and CDR2 is SVGAGI (reference sequence). The CDR3 here is CASSPYRTYEQYF. CDR3 sequence (DNA): TGTGCCAGCAGTCCCTATCGGACTTACGAGCAGTACTTC.

Only a few counts were recorded for this clone. The chain joins TRBV6-2 or TRBV6-3 to TRBJ1-4; 8 bases match TRBD1. V lost 5 bases and J lost 8; bases outside the gene matches: 7. The CDR3 loop spans 14 amino acids. Germline V CDR1 and CDR2: MNHEY, SVGEGT. The CDR3 reads CASSNSRGREKLFF. In nucleotides, the CDR3 is TGTGCCAGCAGTAACAGCAGGGGGCGAGAAAAACTGTTTTTT.

V and J are TRBV7-6 and TRBJ2-1; TRBD2 aligns across 10 bases. V dropped 6 bases and J dropped 8; count of bases not matched to a gene: 7. The CDR3 runs to 14 residues. Germline CDR1 SGHVS, CDR2 FNYEAQ. The CDR3 loop is CASSTSGAPDEQFF. Here the CDR3 DNA reads TGTGCCAGCAGTACTAGCGGGGCTCCGGATGAGCAGTTCTTC. The whole variable domain, filled in from reference TRBV7-6 and TRBJ2-1, reads GAGVSQSPRYKVTKRGQDVALRCDPISGHVSLYWYRQALGQGPEFLTYFNYEAQQDKSGLPNDRFSAERPEGSISTLTIQRTEQRDSAMYRCASSTSGAPDEQFFGPGTRLTVL.

V gene TRBV19 combines with J gene TRBJ2-7; 7 bases map to TRBD2. Trimming took 3 bases from V and 1 from J; bases not matched to a gene: 6. The germline gives CDR1 LNHDA, CDR2 SQIVND (reference sequence). CDR3 length: 15 residues. CDR3 in amino acids: CASSISLAESYEQYF. The CDR3 region has the DNA TGTGCCAGTAGTATCTCGCTAGCGGAGTCCTACGAGCAGTACTTC.

This chain joins TRBV30 and TRBJ1-1; 10 bases agree with TRBD1. Germline CDR1 and CDR2: GTSNPN and SVGIG (reference sequence). The ends lost 2 bases at V and 10 bases at J; junction bases unmatched: 10. CDR3 size: 14 residues. The CDR3 DNA sequence: TGTGCCTGGAGTTCGGGGGACAGGGGAGGGGCAGCTTTCTTT. Protein product: CAWSSGDRGGAAFF. Complete variable domain (other parts from reference TRBV30 and TRBJ1-1): SQTIHQWPATLVQPVGSPLSLECTVEGTSNPNLYWYRQAAGRGLQLLFYSVGIGQISSEVPQNLSASRPQDRQFILSSKKLLLSDSGFYLCAWSSGDRGGAAFFGQGTRLTVV.

The rearrangement links TRBV7-8 to TRBJ2-5; tentative D call: TRBD1 (5 bases). There are 14 residues in the CDR3. CDR1 SGHVS and CDR2 FQNEAQ come from the germline V gene. Trimming took 1 base from V and 4 from J, leaving 10 bases between them. DNA of the CDR3: TGTGCCAGCAGCTTAGTGTCCAGGGTAGAGACCCAGTACTTC. Its translation is CASSLVSRVETQYF. Full variable domain (missing parts from reference TRBV7-8 and TRBJ2-5): GAGVSQSPRYKVAKRGQDVALRCDPISGHVSLFWYQQALGQGPEFLTYFQNEAQLDKSGLPSDRFFAERPEGSVSTLKIQRTQQEDSAVYLCASSLVSRVETQYFGPGTRLLVL.

This clone occurred a few times. This rearrangement joins TRBV19 to TRBJ1-6, with D uncertain. V dropped 0 bases and J dropped 10 bases, with 10 bases sitting between them. Germline CDR1 is LNHDA and CDR2 is SQIVND (reference sequence). The CDR3 spans 14 residues. The CDR3 loop is CASSIDTANSPLHF. CDR3 nucleotide sequence: TGTGCCAGTAGTATAGACACCGCGAACTCACCCCTCCACTTT.

The chain has TRBV24-1 and TRBJ2-7; TRBD1 is a possible D gene (6 bases). This CDR3 has 15 amino acids. Trimming shortened V by 4 bases and J by 2 bases, and 14 bases separated the two germline ends. CDR1 is KGHDR and CDR2 is SFDVKD in the germline V gene. The DNA for the CDR3 is TGTGCCACCAGTGACTCCAGGGGCCTGACCTACGAGCAGTACTTC. Amino acids: CATSDSRGLTYEQYF.

CDR3 region: CASSEVTGMQPQHF. The CDR3 DNA sequence: TGTGCCAGCAGTGAAGTTACAGGTATGCAGCCCCAGCATTTT. V gene TRBV6-1 combines with J gene TRBJ1-5; perhaps TRBD1 as D (5 bases). This CDR3 contains 14 residues. V lost 1 base and J lost 7, with 11 bases in between. Germline lookup yields CDR1 MNHNS and CDR2 SASEGT.